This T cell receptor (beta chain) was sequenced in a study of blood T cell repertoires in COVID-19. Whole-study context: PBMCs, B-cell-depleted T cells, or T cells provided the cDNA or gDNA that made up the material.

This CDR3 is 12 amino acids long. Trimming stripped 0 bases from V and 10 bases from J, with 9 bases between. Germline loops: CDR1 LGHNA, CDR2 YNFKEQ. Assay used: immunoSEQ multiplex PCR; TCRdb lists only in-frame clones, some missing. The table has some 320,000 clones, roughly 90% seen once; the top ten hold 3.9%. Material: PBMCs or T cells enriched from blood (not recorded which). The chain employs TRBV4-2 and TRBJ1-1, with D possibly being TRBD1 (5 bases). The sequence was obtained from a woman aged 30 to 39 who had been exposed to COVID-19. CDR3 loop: CASSQDGGGAFF. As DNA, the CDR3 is TGTGCCAGCAGCCAAGATGGGGGAGGAGCTTTCTTT.